Detailed here is one T cell receptor (beta chain). Which antigen it targets is not known. It has no much larger one-base neighbor in the sample; base qualities were not kept. Taken from the germline V gene, the CDR1 and CDR2 loops are SGDLS and YYNGEE. At the junction V is shortened by 0 bases and J by 3 bases; bases outside the gene matches: 3. The CDR3, from cysteine to phenylalanine, totals 15 residues. Only the CDR3 part of the read is kept: 45 bases, read in frame from the first base. This sample was taken from a study of shared clonotypes between healthy human individuals (dated by TCRdb to 2020 to 2021). Regarding the complete study: The cohort comprised a couple of women and three men aged 18 to 49 years. Libraries were prepared and TCR repertoires were sequenced by different laboratories using diverse techniques, in order to increase sequencing depth and limit assay-specific biases. For each donor, three plates each were used for CD4 naive and CD4 memory, two plates were used for CD8 naive, and one plate was used for CD8 memory. Leukapheresis yielded between about 0.8 and 9.5 billion PBMCs per donor. To estimate repertoire size and how much clonotype sharing occurs between individuals, the study deeply sequenced the blood TCR repertoires of five healthy adults.

CD8 naive samples consisted of CD45RO-negative cells that were positively selected for CCR7, yielding a CD45RA+CCR7+ population without TemRA cells. The donors were healthy, HIV-negative adults with no recently reported acute infections or vaccinations. All donors were Caucasian adults living in Nashville, Tennessee, USA. Blood was collected by leukapheresis, and PBMCs were isolated by Ficoll-Histopaque density gradient centrifugation and then cryopreserved in liquid nitrogen vapor phase. Analytical flow cytometry was used to check the purity and quantity of every magnetically sorted T cell population. Genomic DNA was isolated from each sorted fraction and quantified by UV absorbance on a Nanodrop 2000c. Results and caveats for the whole study, not just this receptor: Sampling was restricted to blood, and TCR repertoires in tissue are likely to differ from TCR repertoires in blood. Because the study included a small number of donors, the genetic and exposure-history diversity represented was limited. Even with the large sequencing depth, rarefaction of the sorted-subset datasets indicated that sequencing was incomplete. Pairwise subsampling led to the expectation that sequencing depth would affect the degree of clonotype sharing among donors. When a few donors were compared, the shared fraction of clonotypes was about 5.4% for naive CD4, approximately 3.3% for naive CD8, roughly 2.5% for memory CD4, and approximately 0.4% for memory CD8. Naive subsets generally had larger estimated clonotype richness than memory subsets did. Higher generation probabilities were observed for clonotypes shared by all four sorted-subset donors than for non-shared clonotypes.

Using the deep immunoSEQ assay, multiplex PCR amplified TCR CDR3 regions from genomic DNA. Extracted genomic DNA from each cell subset was distributed evenly across all wells of several immunoSEQ 96-well plates, and each plate was treated as a replicate. For sorted subsets, each replicate PCR was loaded with around 220 ng genomic DNA, equivalent to 30,000 or so T cell genomes. Purified libraries were quantified with a Qubit 3.0 fluorometer, sized on a Bioanalyzer 2100, and re-quantified with the KAPA Library Quantification kit. Each immunoSEQ 96-well plate was sequenced on its own single-read 150-cycle Illumina NextSeq 550 flow cell. The authors' analysis ran thus. The immunoSEQ output contained only junctional sequences without quality scores, so filtering could not match that applied to full-length reads. To assign V/J genes and CDR3, sequences were annotated using PyIR, a Python wrapper for IgBLAST v1.9, with IMGT germline references. Any read was removed if the V/J assignment was weak (E-value above 1e-6), the CDR3 was missing, or the read contained stop codons, out-of-frame junctions, or ambiguous translated residues. V3J clonotypes were defined as sequences sharing the same inferred V gene, J gene, and CDR3 amino acid sequence. Percentage overlap between repertoires was calculated by dividing the number of shared unique clonotypes by the size of the smaller repertoire. Three approaches were used to assess repertoire richness: RTK rarefaction, the Chao1 estimator, and Recon v2.1 estimates of unobserved clonotypes. OLGA was used to compute generation probabilities for all TCRbeta clonotypes that the gDNA method yielded from a handful of donors. TCRdb holds this immuneACCESS table with in-frame rearrangements only. Some clones are missing; in checked studies, unresolved V genes explain under half, and the rest has no known cause. That table gives V, J and clone size, and the DNA gave D and trimming. Recorded for this sample are under 2,000,000 clones; roughly 94% of them occurred a single time. Approximately 1.2% of the sample lies in the top ten.

This TCR was sampled from a man aged 18-30 years in good health. Sequencing input: naive CD8+ T cells sorted from blood. Interpreted using the paper, the cell subset or site label stands for: CD45RA+CCR7+. The chain couples TRBV9 to TRBJ1-5; the central 7 bases match TRBD1. The CDR3 in this case is CASSVGGGHNQPQHF. The DNA reads as follows: TGTGCCAGCAGCGTAGGAGGGGGCCACAATCAGCCCCAGCATTTT.